This record covers a single T cell receptor beta chain. The antigen is not known. The record originates from a study of graft-versus-host responses after intestinal transplantation. Overall study results and limits: Early post-transplant HvG declines tracked with peak circulating GvH clone levels.

Only in-frame clones appear in the TCRdb table, and some are missing; sequencing was by immunoSEQ multiplex PCR. The data show 80,000 to 95,000 clones, with approximately 90% seen just once and 0.28% held by the top ten. V shed 10 bases and J shed 3 bases, with 8 bases lying between them. Germline loops: CDR1 MDHEN, CDR2 SYDVKM. This CDR3 region has 11 residues. The rearrangement joins TRBV28 to TRBJ2-3; no firm D call. The specimen comprised unstimulated CD4+ T cells sorted from spleen or lymph node cells, sampled before transplant. The receptor comes from a human donor who was the organ donor for an intestinal transplant. This chain's CDR3 is CATVATDTQYF. The CDR3 DNA sequence: TGTGCCACCGTCGCGACAGATACGCAGTATTTT.